The 23 T cell receptor beta chains below all came from one sample that was sequenced in a study of identical twins. TCRdb redid the calling of the 5' RACE reads with MiXCR, one entry per CDR3 protein. The data show about 240,000 distinct CDR3 sequences, with approximately 7.8% seen just once and around 5.4% held by the top ten. The same sample was also studied in work on yellow fever vaccine responses in identical twins.

The sequenced material came from CD8+ T cells sorted from blood. The receptors were gathered from a woman younger than 30 in good health.

At least ten counts were recorded for this clonotype. V gene TRBV9 combines with J gene TRBJ1-1; D might be TRBD1 (5 bases). V was pared by 3 bases and J by 9 bases, with 12 bases between. CDR1 and CDR2 (germline): SGDLS, YYNGEE. This CDR3 has 12 amino acids. The DNA of the CDR3 is TGTGCCAGCAGCGGCCCGTTGGACAAAGCTTTCTTT. It yields the protein CASSGPLDKAFF.

This clonotype was seen at least ten times. This chain links TRBV6-4 with TRBJ2-3; tentative D call: TRBD1 (5 bases). Germline CDR1 reads MRHNA; CDR2 reads SNTAGT. This CDR3 comprises 14 residues. V was trimmed by 4 bases and J by 4 bases, leaving 12 bases between them. The CDR3 sequence is CASSAQGSPDTQYF. As DNA, the CDR3 is TGTGCCAGCAGTGCGCAGGGTAGCCCAGATACGCAGTATTTT.

Ten or more counts support this clonotype. V and J are TRBV9 and TRBJ2-3, with TRBD2 as a possible D gene (6 bases). CDR1 SGDLS and CDR2 YYNGEE come from the germline V gene. CDR3 size: 14 residues. V gave up 3 bases and J gave up 0 bases, with 8 bases separating them. The CDR3 sequence: CASSGGTSTDTQYF. CDR3 DNA sequence: TGTGCCAGCAGCGGCGGGACTAGCACAGATACGCAGTATTTT.

There are many counts of this clonotype. V is TRBV6-5 and J is TRBJ2-2; a possible D gene is TRBD2 (5 bases). Germline V lookup: CDR1 MNHEY, CDR2 SVGAGI. V shed 2 bases and J shed 6 bases, with 13 bases lying between them. The length of the CDR3 is 15 residues. CDR3 region: CASSYMGVASGELFF. CDR3 sequence (DNA): TGTGCCAGCAGTTACATGGGAGTCGCTTCCGGGGAGCTGTTTTTT.

This clonotype was recorded many times. This chain uses TRBV12-3 or TRBV12-4 with TRBJ2-7, with D perhaps assigned TRBD1 or TRBD2 (5 bases each). V lost 2 bases and J 1 base, leaving 12 bases between the germline ends. The CDR3 is 15 amino acids. DNA for the CDR3: TGTGCCAGCAGTTTAACGGGACGTTTATCCTACGAGCAGTACTTC. This codes for CASSLTGRLSYEQYF.

This sequence joins TRBV15 and TRBJ2-3; possibly TRBD1 for D (7 bases). CDR1 and CDR2 (germline): LNHNV, YYDKDF (reference sequence). This CDR3 comprises 18 residues. The germline V and J ends were trimmed by 1 base and 0 bases, with 17 bases remaining between them. The CDR3 bases are TGTGCCACCAGCAGAGGGGAGGACAGGAACCCTAGCACAGATACGCAGTATTTT. The encoded protein is CATSRGEDRNPSTDTQYF.

This clonotype was found many times. This chain uses TRBV28 with TRBJ2-3, with TRBD2 matching 14 bases. The germline V gene has CDR1 MDHEN and CDR2 SYDVKM. CDR3 size: 15 residues. Losses at the gene ends were 5 bases for V and 5 bases for J; bases not matched to a gene: 3. CDR3 DNA: TGTGCCAGCAGTCCCGGGACTAGCGGGGGAGATACGCAGTATTTT. This encodes CASSPGTSGGDTQYF.

This clonotype occurred a few times. The chain employs TRBV6-1 and TRBJ2-1, with a tentative D call TRBD2 (6 bases). Per the germline V gene, CDR1 is MNHNS and CDR2 is SASEGT. The CDR3 consists of 12 residues. Trimming stripped 2 bases from V and 14 bases from J, with 13 bases between. The CDR3 DNA sequence: TGTGCCAGCAGTGAAACGAGGGACTTGAAGTTCTTC. Translation gives CASSETRDLKFF.

This clonotype was detected a few times. CDR3 amino acids: CASSFPEGEQYF. The CDR3 nucleotides are TGTGCCAGCAGTTTTCCGGAGGGCGAGCAGTACTTC. The rearrangement uses TRBV27 and TRBJ2-7; weak D call: TRBD2 (6 bases). Trimming shortened V by 3 bases and J by 6 bases, and 9 bases separated the two germline ends. The CDR3 extends over 12 amino acids. The V gene's germline CDR1 is MNHEY and CDR2 SMNVEV (reference sequence).

This clonotype was counted ten times or more. This CDR3 reads CASSFLREQYV. CDR3 DNA sequence: TGTGCCAGCAGTTTCCTCCGCGAGCAGTACGTC. V and J are TRBV12-3 or TRBV12-4 and TRBJ2-7; D is unresolved. The CDR3 is 11 residues long. Deletions cut 3 bases from V and 6 bases from J, with 6 bases between.

The rearrangement links TRBV20-1 to TRBJ2-4, with TRBD1 matching 7 bases. The CDR3 runs 19 residues. The trim removed 6 bases at V and 5 bases at J, leaving 25 bases unmatched. Germline V gene lookup returns CDR1 DFQATT and CDR2 SNEGSKA (reference sequence). CDR3 DNA: TGCAGTGCCCGGAGCCCAATGGATTACAGGGGTCCAGTCCAAAACATTCAGTACTTC. Translated: CSARSPMDYRGPVQNIQYF.

This clonotype was picked up one time. The chain links TRBV20-1 to TRBJ2-3; no clear D gene. Trimming left V 1 base short and J 2 bases short, with 13 bases between. The CDR3 loop spans 15 amino acids. Germline V gives CDR1 DFQATT, CDR2 SNEGSKA (reference sequence). The CDR3 DNA reads as TGCAGTGCTAGAGTCCCAGATCTGGCCACAGATACGCAGTATTTT. Translated, it gives CSARVPDLATDTQYF.

The chain links TRBV7-6 to TRBJ2-7; 8 bases line up with TRBD1. The length of the CDR3 is 13 residues. V was clipped by 5 bases and J by 3 bases; unmatched bases: 3. CDR1 and CDR2 (germline): SGHVS, FNYEAQ. CDR3 sequence reads: CASSPGTGYEQYV. In nucleotides, the CDR3 is TGTGCCAGCAGCCCCGGGACAGGCTACGAGCAGTACGTC.

This chain connects TRBV20-1 to TRBJ2-7; possibly TRBD1 or TRBD2 for D (6 bases each). The CDR3 has 15 residues. In germline, CDR1 is DFQATT, CDR2 SNEGSKA (reference sequence). Trimming stripped 6 bases from V and 1 base from J, with 19 bases between. DNA of the CDR3: TGCAGTGCCACACACATGGGGGGCGAGTCCTACGAGCAGTACTTC. Amino acids: CSATHMGGESYEQYF.

This clonotype has at least ten counts. The chain employs TRBV3-1 and TRBJ1-1; the match to TRBD1 covers 8 bases. CDR3 length equals 12 residues. The V gene's germline CDR1 is LGHDT and CDR2 YNNKEL (reference sequence). V lost 4 bases and J lost 11; bases outside the gene matches: 6. DNA of the CDR3: TGTGCCAGCAGCCTCGAGGGACAGGACGCTTTCTTT. As protein: CASSLEGQDAFF.

This clonotype was found many times. The chain employs TRBV18 and TRBJ2-7; possibly TRBD2 for D (5 bases). This CDR3 region has 19 residues. With 1 base removed from V and 3 bases from J, the gap between germline ends came to 25 bases. The germline V gene encodes CDR1 KGHSH and CDR2 LQKENI. The CDR3 nucleotides read TGTGCCAGCTCACCACGAAGGCCTCTAGGGCGAGGGCGCTACTACGAGCAGTACGTC. This translates into CASSPRRPLGRGRYYEQYV.

Ten or more counts support this clonotype. The CDR3 DNA reads TGTGCCAGCAGGGACCATAGTGAGGTTGTCGGGGGGCACACTGAAGCTTTCTTT. It codes for CASRDHSEVVGGHTEAFF. The rearrangement uses TRBV28 and TRBJ1-1; D is perhaps TRBD1 (6 bases). This CDR3 is 18 amino acids long. The V gene lost 6 bases and the J gene lost 3 bases, with 26 bases spanning the gap. Per germline, CDR1 MDHEN and CDR2 SYDVKM.

This clonotype has ten or more counts. This chain joins TRBV12-3 or TRBV12-4 and TRBJ2-7; 7 bases align to TRBD1. The V gene end was trimmed by 1 base and the J gene end by 5 bases; junction bases not matched to a gene: 2. The CDR3 consists of 13 residues. CDR3 protein: CASSLDTGDEQYF. The CDR3 coding sequence is TGTGCCAGCAGTTTAGACACAGGGGACGAGCAGTACTTC.

This clonotype was found a few times. This chain uses TRBV19 with TRBJ2-7; no clear D. The CDR3 extends over 12 amino acids. Looked up from germline, CDR1 is LNHDA and CDR2 is SQIVND (reference sequence). V lost 1 base and J lost 7, with 8 bases in between. The CDR3 loop is CASSIGLREQYF. CDR3 in DNA: TGTGCCAGTAGTATAGGGTTACGAGAGCAGTACTTC.

The genes are TRBV5-1 and TRBJ1-5; maybe TRBD1 (6 bases). CDR3 size: 15 residues. From germline, CDR1 is SGHRS and CDR2 YFSETQ. Trimming left V 4 bases short and J 2 bases short, with 13 bases between. The CDR3 DNA follows: TGCGCCAGCAGCACAAGACCAGGGGGCAATCAGCCCCAGCATTTT. Encoded protein: CASSTRPGGNQPQHF.

The rearrangement links TRBV27 to TRBJ2-1, with 8 bases identical to TRBD2. The germline CDR1 and CDR2 sequences are MNHEY and SMNVEV (reference sequence). This CDR3 is 15 amino acids long. V shed 0 bases, J shed 5 bases, and the junction held 3 bases outside the gene matches. The chain's CDR3 is CASSLSGRENNEQFF. The CDR3 bases are TGTGCCAGCAGTTTATCCGGGAGGGAAAACAATGAGCAGTTCTTC.

This clonotype occurred many times. The chain couples TRBV28 to TRBJ1-5; D remains unclear. Trimming left V 0 bases short and J 6 bases short, with 9 bases between. CDR1 MDHEN and CDR2 SYDVKM come from the germline V gene. CDR3 size: 14 residues. This chain's CDR3 is CASSLWGLGQPQHF. For the CDR3, the DNA is TGTGCCAGCAGTTTATGGGGCCTCGGTCAGCCCCAGCATTTT.

This clonotype was seen repeatedly, ten times or more. The chain carries TRBV7-9 and TRBJ2-7; D not certain. This CDR3 is built from 11 residues. The germline CDR1 and CDR2 sequences are SEHNR and FQNEAQ (reference sequence). V dropped 5 bases and J dropped 0 bases, with 2 bases sitting between them. This CDR3 is CASSNSYEQYF. The DNA for the CDR3 is TGTGCCAGCAGCAACTCCTACGAGCAGTACTTC.